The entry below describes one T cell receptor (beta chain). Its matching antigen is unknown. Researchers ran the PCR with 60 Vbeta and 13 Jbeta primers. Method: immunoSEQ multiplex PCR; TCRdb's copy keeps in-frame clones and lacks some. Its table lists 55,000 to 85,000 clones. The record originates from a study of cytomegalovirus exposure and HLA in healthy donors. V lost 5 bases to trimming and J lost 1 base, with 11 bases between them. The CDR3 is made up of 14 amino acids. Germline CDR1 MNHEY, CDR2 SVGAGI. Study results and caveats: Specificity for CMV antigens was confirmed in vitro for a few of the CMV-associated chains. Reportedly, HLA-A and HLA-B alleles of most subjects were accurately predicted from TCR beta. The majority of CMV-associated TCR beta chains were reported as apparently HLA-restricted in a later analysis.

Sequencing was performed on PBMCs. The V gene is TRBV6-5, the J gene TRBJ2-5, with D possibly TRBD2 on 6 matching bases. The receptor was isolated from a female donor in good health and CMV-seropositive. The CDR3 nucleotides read TGTGCCAGCAGTGGGGGACTGATCCAAGAGACCCAGTACTTC. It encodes CASSGGLIQETQYF.